A selection of T cell receptor beta chains follows, all from one sample in a study of control samples from healthy donors and cancer patients. Clones were sequenced by immunoSEQ multiplex PCR, and TCRdb holds only the in-frame ones, with some missing. The sample shows under 150,000 clones, approximately 90% of them seen only once. The sequencing sample was made of blood. These TCRs come from a woman in her 70s in good health. CDR3s leave out the opening cysteine and the closing phenylalanine or tryptophan.

V gene: TRBV6-5; J gene: TRBJ2-7; CDR3 protein: ASSYAAGSYEQY
V gene: TRBV4-2; J gene: TRBJ2-7; CDR3 protein: ASSGQTGTGEQY
V gene: TRBV5-4; J gene: TRBJ1-6; CDR3 protein: ASSPTGQGPDSPLH
V gene: TRBV5-6; J gene: TRBJ1-2; CDR3 protein: ASSSDLGGLYGYT
V gene: TRBV6-2/TRBV6-3; J gene: TRBJ1-2; CDR3 protein: ASSTLDTGSGYT
V gene: TRBV7-9; J gene: TRBJ1-2; CDR3 protein: ASSLRTGTGGGGYT
V gene: TRBV4-1; J gene: TRBJ2-5; CDR3 protein: ASSQVGLNQETQY
V gene: TRBV7-3; J gene: TRBJ1-1; CDR3 protein: ASSLSPGLNTEAF
V gene: TRBV5-1; J gene: TRBJ2-5; CDR3 protein: ASSSPAQGGETQY
V gene: TRBV6-2/TRBV6-3; J gene: TRBJ2-3; CDR3 protein: ASSYLGRSTDTQY
V gene: TRBV19; J gene: TRBJ1-5; CDR3 protein: ASSIDRGQPQH
V gene: TRBV3-1/TRBV3-2; J gene: TRBJ1-4; CDR3 protein: ASSHQRGKLF
V gene: TRBV19; J gene: TRBJ2-7; CDR3 protein: ASSPGTGVPEQY
V gene: TRBV6-5; J gene: TRBJ1-1; CDR3 protein: ASRTPGGADTEAF
V gene: TRBV5-4; J gene: TRBJ1-5; CDR3 protein: ASSPGPNQPQH
V gene: TRBV14; J gene: TRBJ1-2; CDR3 protein: ASSQFQGVDGYT
V gene: TRBV5-1; J gene: TRBJ2-3; CDR3 protein: ASSLAELADTDTQY
V gene: TRBV27; J gene: TRBJ1-6; CDR3 protein: ASSPPTGRNSPLH
V gene: TRBV7-9; J gene: TRBJ1-2; CDR3 protein: ASSETGLYGYT
V gene: TRBV6-1; J gene: TRBJ1-5; CDR3 protein: ASSEGSPISNQPQH
V gene: TRBV5-1; J gene: TRBJ1-2; CDR3 protein: ASSRGLSNYGYT
V gene: TRBV5-6; J gene: TRBJ1-2; CDR3 protein: ASSFWQGNYGYT
V gene: TRBV27; J gene: TRBJ1-5; CDR3 protein: ASKGTGIQPQH
V gene: TRBV9; J gene: TRBJ2-1; CDR3 protein: ASSARDREFNEQF
V gene: TRBV3-1/TRBV3-2; J gene: TRBJ2-7; CDR3 protein: ASSRGPGTGTYEQY
V gene: TRBV5-1; J gene: TRBJ2-5; CDR3 protein: ASSLFRGVQETQY
V gene: TRBV7-9; J gene: TRBJ1-6; CDR3 protein: ASSLGMDRHSPLH
V gene: TRBV6-5; J gene: TRBJ2-7; CDR3 protein: ASMSGDPGYNEQY
V gene: TRBV6-5; J gene: TRBJ2-2; CDR3 protein: ASSLRGRSTGELF
V gene: TRBV18; J gene: TRBJ1-3; CDR3 protein: ASSPPGMRGSSSGNTIY
V gene: TRBV13; J gene: TRBJ1-1; CDR3 protein: ASSPRTEAF
V gene: TRBV3-1/TRBV3-2; J gene: TRBJ1-2; CDR3 protein: ASSHGDRVGYGYT
V gene: TRBV24-1; J gene: TRBJ2-1; CDR3 protein: ATSGASGTTNEQF
V gene: TRBV5-8; J gene: TRBJ2-1; CDR3 protein: ASLPGPFNSYNEQF
V gene: TRBV9; J gene: TRBJ2-1; CDR3 protein: ASSVRSSNNEQF
V gene: TRBV7-3; J gene: TRBJ2-1; CDR3 protein: ASSLGGAGGPWNEQF
V gene: TRBV15; J gene: TRBJ2-3; CDR3 protein: ATSRVGRPTDTQY
V gene: TRBV24-1; J gene: TRBJ2-4; CDR3 protein: ATSNRDRGRVNIQY
V gene: TRBV6-1; J gene: TRBJ1-6; CDR3 protein: ASSERGSGPA
V gene: TRBV5-4; J gene: TRBJ1-3; CDR3 protein: ASSLGGLGQVGGNTIY
V gene: TRBV2; J gene: TRBJ2-5; CDR3 protein: ASRDRLAGSETQY
V gene: TRBV28; J gene: TRBJ1-6; CDR3 protein: ASSFQGARSSPLH
V gene: TRBV10-3; J gene: TRBJ2-5; CDR3 protein: AISDGRWETQY
V gene: TRBV11-2; J gene: TRBJ1-1; CDR3 protein: ASSFRTGDPEAF
V gene: TRBV18; J gene: TRBJ1-5; CDR3 protein: ASSPGSYQPQH
V gene: TRBV9; J gene: TRBJ2-2; CDR3 protein: ASSQSGTPGTGELF
V gene: TRBV2; J gene: TRBJ2-2; CDR3 protein: ASSVPANTGELF
V gene: TRBV10-3; J gene: TRBJ1-1; CDR3 protein: AITTGEDPEAF
V gene: TRBV27; J gene: TRBJ2-2; CDR3 protein: ASSWSAAGELF
V gene: TRBV27; J gene: TRBJ1-4; CDR3 protein: ASRRQPGTEKLF
V gene: TRBV7-9; J gene: TRBJ2-7; CDR3 protein: ASSLARTASYEQY
V gene: TRBV4-1; J gene: TRBJ2-3; CDR3 protein: ASSQERRGGSTDTQY
V gene: TRBV27; J gene: TRBJ2-1; CDR3 protein: ASSFGTNPREQF
V gene: TRBV27; J gene: TRBJ1-6; CDR3 protein: ASSKGQGNSPLH
V gene: TRBV9; J gene: TRBJ1-1; CDR3 protein: ASSVGPSGGEEAF
V gene: TRBV7-8; J gene: TRBJ1-2; CDR3 protein: ASSLGVVHGYT
V gene: TRBV4-1; J gene: TRBJ2-1; CDR3 protein: ASSQDAQRDEQF
V gene: TRBV3-1/TRBV3-2; J gene: TRBJ2-7; CDR3 protein: ASSAGEEQY
V gene: TRBV5-1; J gene: TRBJ1-3; CDR3 protein: ASSDSQGSGNTIY
V gene: TRBV13; J gene: TRBJ2-5; CDR3 protein: ASSLLSLQETQY